The entry below gives a single T cell receptor beta chain sequence along with its context. Its specific antigen is unknown. No base quality information exists; no much larger clone differs at one position. In total, 500 to 700 healthy bone marrow donors made up the cohort. Cohort members were all nominally healthy when sampled, although unrecorded immune exposures were likely present. The donor was CMV seropositive and was included in the group of 250 to 300 seropositive cohort members. Each donor provided a peripheral blood sample, and peripheral blood mononuclear cells were used for TCR beta sequencing. Genomic DNA extraction from the blood cell samples was performed with the Qiagen DNeasy Blood Extraction Kit. This sample was taken from a study of cytomegalovirus exposure and HLA in healthy donors (TCRdb year 2017). Broadly, across the study: In an earlier analysis of roughly 500 of the donors, 276 Gb of sequence data and 95 million to 130 million unique TCR beta sequences from about 179 million T cells were reported. Alongside the repertoire data, information on donor age, sex, ethnicity and CMV serostatus was compiled. Across approximately 420 genotyped donors of the cohort, an average of about 240,000 unique TCR beta nucleotide sequences per donor were sequenced, and 15% to 20% of those sequences were non-productive. To study patterns of TCR occurrence, a later analysis re-analyzed previously published TCR beta repertoires from around 660 donors and added high-resolution HLA genotyping. Among the roughly 380 genotyped donors, around 81% belonged to the genetic ancestry cluster associated with self-reported Caucasian donors. An early release covering approximately 600 HLA-typed donors comprised about 290 gigabases of sequencing data and tens of millions of unique TCR sequences. Every repertoire in the discovery cohort had been generated on one and the same sequencing platform. The later analysis used no new phenotypic data to find candidate immune exposures, relying instead on TCR beta sequences and their occurrence across donors. Class I and class II HLA loci were covered by the typing at four-digit resolution. In addition to the first cohort of 500 to 850 subjects, a separate validation cohort of around 110 different subjects was used. To predict cytomegalovirus infection status, the study combined high-throughput TCR immunosequencing, statistical association of individual TCRs with disease status, and machine learning. Four to six DR-DQ haplotypes were handled as single units for association and clustering, since linkage in the cohort was strong. A later genetic analysis took genome-wide SNP genotypes for about 55% of the roughly 670 donors and used that subset as a discovery cohort. An earlier analysis of more than 450 of the donors used high-throughput TCR beta sequencing to judge whether each TCR beta V gene segment behaved as functional or pseudogenic. The study was designed to test whether signatures of past pathogen exposure could be identified by cataloging public T cell receptors. The study used immunosequencing to profile the T cell repertoires of more than 650 subjects and linked those repertoires to cytomegalovirus serostatus. The number of typed donors differed by locus: about 629-640 for A, B, C, DRB1 and DQB1; approximately 540 for DQA1; some 590 for DPA1; and around 450 for DPB1. General findings and caveats noted by the study authors: An association between a missense DCLRE1C variant and V-gene and J-gene trimming of TCR beta chains was found in a later genetic analysis and replicated in an independent cohort. A further reported finding was that TCR beta sequences accurately predicted the HLA-A and HLA-B alleles for most subjects in the first cohort. Correlated functional status among segregating V segments might reflect linkage disequilibrium, but an unknown experimental factor could not be ruled out. The earlier analysis of approximately 560 of the donors excluded some 16 rarely observed V segments, including chromosome 9 orphons, because counts were too low. In both the original and validation cohorts, the classifier was reported to diagnose cytomegalovirus status with high specificity and sensitivity. Some IMGT-functional V segments, including TRBV6-2 and TRBV6-3, could not be distinguished by the 87-base-pair reads and were therefore excluded. When HLA alleles, especially DR and DQ, strongly co-occurred, attributing TCR associations to individual alleles was difficult. In the study, about 150 TCR beta chains were listed as associated with cytomegalovirus. In a later analysis, the rate of TCR association differed among HLA loci, with DRB1 alleles having the most associated TCRs and HLA-C alleles having the fewest. In a later analysis, several top co-occurrence clusters were reported to appear linked to parvovirus B19, influenza, CMV and Epstein-Barr virus. In this cohort, only TCR beta chains were sequenced, and detectable features were limited by the absence of alpha or paired-chain data. Most TCR sequences were observed very rarely across donors, whereas some public TCRs were present in many individuals. Three of the identified cytomegalovirus-associated TCR beta chains were confirmed in vitro to be specific for cytomegalovirus antigens. Broadly in line with IMGT annotations, most TCR beta V segments showed up in productive rearrangements about 90% or about 30% of the time in an earlier analysis of 587 of the donors. Presence/absence analyses assumed roughly uniform sequencing depth across donors, an assumption that may not hold. A later analysis associated 16,951 TCR beta sequences with specific HLA alleles at a false discovery rate of 0.05. Immune exposure information for the cohort was limited to CMV serostatus. Compared with the roughly 670-donor mean, donors in an Asian-associated ancestry cluster had fewer N-insertions in productive TCRs, according to a later genetic analysis. Because HLA typing was unavailable for some donors at each locus, only the typed subset was used in association tests. Most CMV-associated TCR beta chains appeared to be HLA-restricted in a later analysis, and the HLA associations seemed to be driven largely by CMV exposure. A later analysis found that HLA-associated TCR beta chains were more clonally expanded and had lower generation probabilities than equally common non-associated chains. A cluster of highly shared sequence variants was judged likely to represent a technical artifact of the sequencing pipeline. It was suggested by the authors that the approach could potentially be generalized to other disease states and immunological phenotypes.

From the germline V gene, CDR1 is WSHSY and CDR2 is SAAADI. From V the trimming removes 8 bases and from J it removes 1 base, while the gene matches leave 9 bases of the junction unaccounted for. The CDR3 sequence holds 15 residues, the cysteine and phenylalanine included. The kept DNA is CDR3 alone, 45 bases in frame from the first base. Library preparation used the immunoSEQ multiplex PCR assay. The multiplex PCR relied on a mix of 60 forward primers for TCR Vbeta segments and 13 reverse primers for TCR Jbeta segments. A multiplex PCR assay on genomic DNA amplified the CDR3 region of rearranged TCR beta genes. The Illumina HiSeq System was used to sequence the amplified TCR beta libraries as 87-base-pair reads. As for how the authors treated the data: A later analysis tallied tens of millions of unique TCR beta chains across the 640 or so repertoires, and around 9.9 million of those chains were shared by two or more donors. To remove PCR and sequencing errors, raw reads were error-corrected and collapsed into unique sequences using a nearest-neighbor algorithm that merged closely related sequences. V, D and J gene segments were assigned by aligning CDR3 sequences to IMGT reference sequences. For a sequence to be retained, a match of at least six nucleotides was required to both a V gene segment and a J gene segment. Rearrangements were classified as productive when the CDR3 lacked stop codons and remained in frame with V and J, and all other rearrangements were classified as non-productive. Following IMGT convention, CDR3 was defined as the stretch from the second conserved V-encoded cysteine to the conserved J-encoded phenylalanine. The earlier analysis of about 610 of the donors excluded any sequence lacking an unambiguous match to a single V gene segment. In an earlier analysis of 587 of the donors, V segments were called functional above 56.7% productive rearrangements and were called segregating when the between-donor standard deviation exceeded 5%. To diagnose cytomegalovirus status from the catalog of TCR beta chain sequences, a statistical classification framework was built. In a later analysis, TCR nucleotide sequences were compared against IMGT/GENE-DB human TR gene sequences so that V and J genes could be assigned. Using the TCRdist pipeline, a later analysis assigned CDR3 sequences along with most-parsimonious VDJ recombination scenarios. A later analysis defined each TCR beta chain by its CDR3 amino acid sequence plus V-gene family, and excluded reads lacking a unique V-gene family. To address suspected cross-contamination and a sequencing artifact, a later analysis removed approximately 600 highly shared, low-generation-probability nucleotide sequences. For each public chain, a later analysis derived a clonal expansion index from normalized ranks of inferred template counts within each repertoire. In a later analysis, generation probabilities were computed using a VDJ recombination model fitted to out-of-frame rearrangements, and the results were checked against IGoR. A later analysis scored TCR-TCR, TCR-HLA and TCR-CMV co-occurrence with hypergeometric tests, applying a repertoire-size bias correction to TCR pairs. A later analysis estimated false discovery rates by permuting HLA or CMV assignments 20 times. In a later analysis, co-occurring TCRs were grouped using DBSCAN, and TCRdist sequence similarity was added for clustering within HLA-allele-positive subsets. For co-occurrence clustering, repertoires with fewer than 30,000 or more than 120,000 public chains were excluded, along with five or six repertoires with anomalous nucleotide sharing. As stored in TCRdb, this immuneACCESS dataset retains in-frame rearrangements with V and J assigned. A fraction of the clones does not appear; measured against another copy, unresolved V genes explain less than half of the discrepancy, and the remainder lacks a known reason. D and trimming were read from the DNA, whereas the V and J calls and clone size are those reported in that table. The sample table records fewer than 200,000 clones; 81% of these occur just once. Around 3.7% of the sample rests with the top ten.

The clonotype was recovered from a man in his forties in good health and CMV-seropositive. The chain employs TRBV10-2 and TRBJ2-7, with 9 bases aligning to TRBD1. Sequencing was performed on PBMCs. Here the CDR3 is given as CASSRTGQGSYEQYF. The DNA reads TGCGCCAGCTCCCGGACGGGACAGGGATCCTACGAGCAGTACTTC.